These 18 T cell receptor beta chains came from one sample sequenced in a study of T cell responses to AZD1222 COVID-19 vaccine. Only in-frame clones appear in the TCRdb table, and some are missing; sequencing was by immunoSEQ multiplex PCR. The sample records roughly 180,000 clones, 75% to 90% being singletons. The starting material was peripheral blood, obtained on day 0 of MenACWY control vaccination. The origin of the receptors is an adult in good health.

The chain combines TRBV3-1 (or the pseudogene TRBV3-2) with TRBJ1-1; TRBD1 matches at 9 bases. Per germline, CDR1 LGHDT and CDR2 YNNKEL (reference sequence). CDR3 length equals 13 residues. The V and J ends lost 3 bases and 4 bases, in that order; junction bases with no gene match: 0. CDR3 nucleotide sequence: TGTGCCAGCAGCCAGGGACAGGGCACTGAAGCTTTCTTT. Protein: CASSQGQGTEAFF.

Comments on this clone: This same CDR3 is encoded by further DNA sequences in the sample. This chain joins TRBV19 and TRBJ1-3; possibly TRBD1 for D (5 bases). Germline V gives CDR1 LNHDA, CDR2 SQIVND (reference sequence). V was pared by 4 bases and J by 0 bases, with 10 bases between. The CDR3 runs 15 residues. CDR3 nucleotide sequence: TGTGCCAGTAGTAGAAAGACAGACTCTGGAAACACCATATATTTT. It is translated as CASSRKTDSGNTIYF.

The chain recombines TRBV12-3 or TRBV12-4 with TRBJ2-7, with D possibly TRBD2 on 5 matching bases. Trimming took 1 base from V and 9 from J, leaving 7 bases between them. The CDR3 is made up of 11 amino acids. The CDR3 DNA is TGTGCCAGCAGTTTAGGACGGGGGCAGTACTTC. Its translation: CASSLGRGQYF.

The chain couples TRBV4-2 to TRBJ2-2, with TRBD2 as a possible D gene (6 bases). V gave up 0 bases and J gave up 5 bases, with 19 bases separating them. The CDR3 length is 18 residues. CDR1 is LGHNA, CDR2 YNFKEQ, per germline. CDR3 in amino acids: CASSQEVVGRGVTGELFF. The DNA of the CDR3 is TGTGCCAGCAGCCAAGAGGTCGTAGGGCGGGGAGTGACCGGGGAGCTGTTTTTT.

The DNA of the CDR3 is TGTGCCAGTAGTCTCCGGACAGACTATGGCTACACCTTC. Translated, it gives CASSLRTDYGYTF. The chain joins TRBV19 to TRBJ1-2; a weak D match, TRBD1 (6 bases). The CDR3 totals 13 residues. V shed 5 bases and J shed 3 bases, with 10 bases lying between them. Germline lookup yields CDR1 LNHDA and CDR2 SQIVND (reference sequence).

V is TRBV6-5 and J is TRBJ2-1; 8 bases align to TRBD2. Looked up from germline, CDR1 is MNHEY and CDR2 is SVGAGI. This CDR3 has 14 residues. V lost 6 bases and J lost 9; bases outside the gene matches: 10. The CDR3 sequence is CASRTSANSREQFF. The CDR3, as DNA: TGTGCCAGCAGGACTAGCGCGAATAGTCGTGAGCAGTTCTTC.

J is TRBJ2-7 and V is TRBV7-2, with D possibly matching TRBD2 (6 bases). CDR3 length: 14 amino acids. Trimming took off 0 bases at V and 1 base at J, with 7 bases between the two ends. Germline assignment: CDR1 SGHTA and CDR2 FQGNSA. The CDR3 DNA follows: TGTGCCAGCAGCTTAGCACGGGAGTCCTACGAGCAGTACTTC. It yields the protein CASSLARESYEQYF.

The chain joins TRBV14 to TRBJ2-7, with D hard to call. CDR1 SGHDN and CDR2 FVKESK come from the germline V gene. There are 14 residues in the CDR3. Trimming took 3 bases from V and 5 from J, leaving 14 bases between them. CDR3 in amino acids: CASSHPQTRDEQYF. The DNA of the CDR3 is TGTGCCAGCAGCCACCCCCAAACAAGGGACGAGCAGTACTTC.

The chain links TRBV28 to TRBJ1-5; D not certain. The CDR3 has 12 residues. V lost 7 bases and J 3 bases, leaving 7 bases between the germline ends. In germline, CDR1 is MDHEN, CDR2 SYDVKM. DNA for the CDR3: TGTGCCAGCAAACAGTTCAATCAGCCCCAGCATTTT. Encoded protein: CASKQFNQPQHF. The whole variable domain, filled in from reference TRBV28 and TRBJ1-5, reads DVKVTQSSRYLVKRTGEKVFLECVQDMDHENMFWYRQDPGLGLRLIYFSYDVKMKEKGDIPEGYSVSREKKERFSLILESASTNQTSMYLCASKQFNQPQHFGDGTRLSIL.

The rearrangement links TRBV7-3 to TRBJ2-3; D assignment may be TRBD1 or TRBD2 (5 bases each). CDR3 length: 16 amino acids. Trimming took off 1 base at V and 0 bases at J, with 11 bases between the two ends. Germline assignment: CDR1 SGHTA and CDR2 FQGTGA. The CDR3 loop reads CASSLISGASTDTQYF. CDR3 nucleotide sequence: TGTGCCAGCAGCTTAATCTCCGGGGCCAGCACAGATACGCAGTATTTT.

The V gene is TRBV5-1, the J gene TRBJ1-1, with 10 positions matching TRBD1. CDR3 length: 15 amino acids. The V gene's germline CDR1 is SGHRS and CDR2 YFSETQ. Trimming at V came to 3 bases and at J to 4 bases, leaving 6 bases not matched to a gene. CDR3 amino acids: CASSWGTGVPTEAFF. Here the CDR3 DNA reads TGCGCCAGCAGCTGGGGGACAGGGGTTCCCACTGAAGCTTTCTTT.

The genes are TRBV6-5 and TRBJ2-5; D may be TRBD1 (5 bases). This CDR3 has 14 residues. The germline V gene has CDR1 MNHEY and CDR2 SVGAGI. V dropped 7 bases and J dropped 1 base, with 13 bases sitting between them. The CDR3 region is CASIPHRSQETQYF. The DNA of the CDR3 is TGTGCCAGCATCCCACACAGGTCCCAAGAGACCCAGTACTTC.

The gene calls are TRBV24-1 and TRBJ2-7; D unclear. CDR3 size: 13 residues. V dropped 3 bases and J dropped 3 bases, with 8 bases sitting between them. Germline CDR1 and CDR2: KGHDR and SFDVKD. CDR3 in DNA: TGTGCCACCAGTGATGCTGCCAGCTACGAGCAGTACTTC. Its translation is CATSDAASYEQYF.

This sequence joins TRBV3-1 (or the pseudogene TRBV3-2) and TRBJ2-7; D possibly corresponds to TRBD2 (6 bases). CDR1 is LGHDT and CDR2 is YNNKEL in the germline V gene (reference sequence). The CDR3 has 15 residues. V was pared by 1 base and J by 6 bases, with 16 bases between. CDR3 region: CASSQAGRTDGEQYF. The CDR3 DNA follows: TGTGCCAGCAGCCAAGCCGGGAGAACCGATGGCGAGCAGTACTTC.

For the CDR3, the DNA is TGTGCCAGCAGCTTGGCAGGGAGGGATACGCAGTATTTT. This sequence encodes CASSLAGRDTQYF. The V call is TRBV5-4, the J call TRBJ2-3; weak D call: TRBD2 (6 bases). Trimming took 0 bases from V and 6 from J, leaving 8 bases between them. The CDR3 covers 13 residues. From germline, CDR1 is SGHNT and CDR2 YYREEE (reference sequence).

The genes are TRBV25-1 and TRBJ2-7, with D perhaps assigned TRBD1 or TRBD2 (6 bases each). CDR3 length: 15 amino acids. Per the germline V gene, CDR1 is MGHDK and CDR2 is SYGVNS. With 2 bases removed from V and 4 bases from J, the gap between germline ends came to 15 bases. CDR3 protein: CASSEAPGAGYEQYF. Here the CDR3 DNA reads TGTGCCAGCAGTGAAGCACCGGGGGCTGGATACGAGCAGTACTTC.

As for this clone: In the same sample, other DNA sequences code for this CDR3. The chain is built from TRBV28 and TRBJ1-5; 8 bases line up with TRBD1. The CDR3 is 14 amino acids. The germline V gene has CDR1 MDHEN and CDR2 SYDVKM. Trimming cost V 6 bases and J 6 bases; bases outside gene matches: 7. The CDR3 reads CASSQTGGGQPQHF. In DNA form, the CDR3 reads TGTGCCAGCAGCCAAACAGGGGGGGGTCAGCCCCAGCATTTT.

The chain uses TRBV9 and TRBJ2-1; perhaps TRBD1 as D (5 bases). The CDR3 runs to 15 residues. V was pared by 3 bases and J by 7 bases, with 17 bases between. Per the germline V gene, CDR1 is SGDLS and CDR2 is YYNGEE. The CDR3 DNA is TGTGCCAGCAGCGAGGATGGTGGCAGGGAAAATGAGCAGTTCTTC. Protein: CASSEDGGRENEQFF.